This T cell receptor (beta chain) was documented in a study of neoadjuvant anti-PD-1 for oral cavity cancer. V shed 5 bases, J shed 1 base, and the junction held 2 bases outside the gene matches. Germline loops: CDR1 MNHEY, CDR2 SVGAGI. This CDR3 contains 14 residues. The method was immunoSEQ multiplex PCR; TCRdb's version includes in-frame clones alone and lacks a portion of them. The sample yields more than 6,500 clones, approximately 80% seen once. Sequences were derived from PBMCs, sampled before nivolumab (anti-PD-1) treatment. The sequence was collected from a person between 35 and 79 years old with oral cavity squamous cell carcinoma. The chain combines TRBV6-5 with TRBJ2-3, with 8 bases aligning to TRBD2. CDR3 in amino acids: CASSRGGGTDTQYF. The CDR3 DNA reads TGTGCCAGCAGTCGGGGGGGCGGCACAGATACGCAGTATTTT.